This TCR beta chain originates from a study of blood T cell repertoires in COVID-19 (dated by TCRdb to 2020 to 2021). About the investigation overall: Samples covering the acute and convalescent phases of COVID-19 were provided by collaborators in the United States, Italy and Spain. Sample metadata almost always included a de-identified subject ID, COVID-19 status, age in years and sex. The material from the prospective study consisted of cDNA or gDNA derived from T cells, B-cell-depleted T cells, or PBMCs. The samples were drawn from the first 160 participants of the ongoing ImmuneRACE study and from about 1,200 subjects provided by 6 global collaborators. HLA class I and class II types, where available, came from metadata supplied by the sample provider rather than from assay-based typing. The repertoires were released in a freely available public database meant as a resource for research on the immune response to SARS-CoV-2. Deeply sampled blood TCRbeta repertoires from subjects exposed to, actively infected with, or recovered from COVID-19 were included in the dataset.

Note on this clone: Its antigen has not been determined. Base qualities are not recorded, but no much larger clone differs from it by a single base.

TCRbeta CDR3 regions were amplified from genomic DNA using the immunoSEQ Assay, a bias-controlled multiplex PCR. The authors processed their data as follows. The number of nucleated cells in each sample was estimated from the amplification of reference gene primers within the assay. Sequence reads were collapsed and filtered to measure the absolute abundance of every unique TCRbeta CDR3 rearrangement. Productive Simpson clonality was computed per sample as the square root of Simpson's diversity index over productive rearrangements. This is the immuneACCESS table as TCRdb keeps it, with only in-frame sequences that have V and J called. A part of the clones is gone; compared with another copy, unresolved V genes explain less than half, and the rest is unexplained. From that table come the V and J calls and clone size; the DNA was used to work out D and trimming. The sample table holds about 230,000 clones, of which approximately 89% were seen once. Of the sample, 4% is held by the ten largest clones.

In the prospective study, participants were about 18 to 100 years old, resided in 24 geographic areas of the United States, and were enrolled through a virtual design. In the prospective study, cohorts were assigned on the basis of participant-reported clinical history obtained from a screening survey and a study questionnaire. In the prospective study, whole blood, serum and a nasopharyngeal or oropharyngeal swab were collected from each participant by mobile phlebotomists. Prospective study participants could optionally give additional blood draws and questionnaires over an approximately two-month period. Before DNA extraction, prospective study blood samples were shipped either frozen or at room temperature. Study-level results and caveats: The amount of clinical and demographic metadata varied by source and participant and was provided uncurated.

Per the germline V gene, SGHRS is the CDR1 and YFSETQ is the CDR2. V is trimmed back by 4 bases and J by 0 bases, and the junction contains 9 bases that no gene match accounts for. CDR3 length: 16 amino acids, cysteine to phenylalanine. CDR3 DNA is the only sequence kept; it has 48 bases, read in frame from the first base. This TCR was recovered from a woman in her 30s with acute COVID-19. Specimen: PBMCs or T cells enriched from blood (not recorded which). The chain couples TRBV5-1 to TRBJ1-1; TRBD1 lines up with 7 middle nucleotides. At the DNA level, the sequence is TGCGCCAGCAGCCCCGGACGGACAGGTCTGAACACTGAAGCTTTCTTT. This translates into CASSPGRTGLNTEAFF.